The 19 T cell receptor beta chains below come from one sample, sequenced in a study of Ad26.COV2.S vaccination and SARS-CoV-2 variants. Clones were sequenced by immunoSEQ multiplex PCR, and TCRdb holds only the in-frame ones, with some missing. Of about 390,000 clones listed, about 85% are singletons. Documented treatment: 19 received Ad26.COV2.S at low or high dose, single or two shots; roughly five received placebo; per-sample allocation not given. Day 63 following the first vaccine or placebo injection was when the samples were taken. Sequences were derived from peripheral blood, sampled in a trial of Ad26.COV2.S vaccine versus placebo. All receptors come from a person between 18 and 60 years old who received the Ad26.COV2.S COVID-19 vaccine or a placebo.

The chain couples TRBV4-2 to TRBJ2-4; no clear D. V was cut by 5 bases and J by 10 bases, with 18 bases left in between. The CDR3 contains 14 residues. Germline V lookup: CDR1 LGHNA, CDR2 YNFKEQ. CDR3 nucleotide sequence: TGTGCCAGCAGCAACCTAGAGGTGGGCCGAATTCAGTACTTC. It codes for CASSNLEVGRIQYF.

The chain carries TRBV7-2 and TRBJ2-7; D might be TRBD1 or TRBD2, each matching 5 bases. V gave up 5 bases and J gave up 2 bases, with 13 bases separating them. There are 14 residues in the CDR3. Germline V CDR1 and CDR2: SGHTA, FQGNSA. The DNA for the CDR3 is TGTGCCAGCAGCCGGGACCCAGGGACCTACGAGCAGTACTTC. Its protein is CASSRDPGTYEQYF.

The chain uses TRBV13 and TRBJ2-3, with 12 nucleotides matching TRBD2. Germline V gives CDR1 PRHDT, CDR2 FYEKMQ (reference sequence). The trim removed 5 bases at V and 6 bases at J, leaving 6 bases unmatched. The CDR3 spans 15 residues. CDR3 DNA: TGTGCCAGCAGCCCCCGGACTAGCGGGGCGGATACGCAGTATTTT. It specifies CASSPRTSGADTQYF.

The rearrangement uses TRBV6-6 and TRBJ1-1; maybe TRBD1 (5 bases). Germline lookup yields CDR1 MNHNY and CDR2 SVGAGI (reference sequence). V gave up 10 bases and J gave up 7 bases, with 19 bases separating them. The CDR3 covers 13 residues. CDR3 bases: TGTGCCACCTCAATTGGGGTTGGGGGTGAAGCTTTCTTT. Amino acid sequence: CATSIGVGGEAFF.

The chain recombines TRBV6-6 with TRBJ2-1; no clear D gene. CDR1 is MNHNY and CDR2 is SVGAGI in the germline V gene (reference sequence). V lost 5 bases, J lost 3 bases, and 8 bases lay in between. The CDR3 consists of 13 residues. The CDR3 nucleotides read TGTGCCAGCAGTCCCCTGGGCTACAATGAGCAGTTCTTC. Protein: CASSPLGYNEQFF.

This chain joins TRBV5-1 and TRBJ1-5; the match to TRBD1 covers 7 bases. V lost 0 bases and J lost 4; bases outside the gene matches: 7. The CDR3 has 16 residues. Germline loops: CDR1 SGHRS, CDR2 YFSETQ. CDR3 loop: CASSLGAGGSNQPQHF. CDR3 nucleotide sequence: TGCGCCAGCAGCTTGGGGGCAGGGGGGTCGAATCAGCCCCAGCATTTT.

J is TRBJ2-1 and V is TRBV29-1; either TRBD1 or TRBD2 may supply D (7 bases each). This CDR3 is built from 15 residues. Germline V gene lookup returns CDR1 SQVTM and CDR2 ANQGSEA. V lost 4 bases to trimming and J lost 6 bases, with 19 bases between them. The CDR3 loop is CSVVTSGGRGNEQFF. CDR3 DNA sequence: TGCAGCGTTGTTACTTCAGGGGGGAGGGGCAATGAGCAGTTCTTC.

The chain carries TRBV7-9 and TRBJ2-5, with 11 bases lining up with TRBD2. The J segment lost 3 bases and the V segment lost 5 bases, leaving 5 bases of the junction unmatched. This CDR3 region has 15 residues. Germline-derived CDR1 and CDR2 are SEHNR and FQNEAQ (reference sequence). The DNA for the CDR3 is TGTGCCAGCAGCCTAAGACTAGCGGGGAAAGAGACCCAGTACTTC. It is translated as CASSLRLAGKETQYF.

This clone was seen a handful of times. The chain uses TRBV5-6 and TRBJ1-2; D gene uncertain. Germline-derived CDR1 and CDR2 are SGHDT and YYEEEE. The CDR3 consists of 11 residues. Trimming pared 4 bases from V and 8 bases from J, leaving 9 bases between. The CDR3: CASSGGLGYTF. The DNA of the CDR3 is TGTGCCAGCAGCGGAGGGCTAGGCTACACCTTC.

The V and J genes are TRBV3-1 (or the pseudogene TRBV3-2) and TRBJ1-4; D not resolved. V was cut by 5 bases and J by 4 bases, with 17 bases left in between. The germline V gene encodes CDR1 LGHDT and CDR2 YNNKEL (reference sequence). The CDR3 sequence is 16 residues long. The CDR3 DNA reads TGTGCCAGCAGCTCCATCAGTGGGCAGAATAATGAAAAACTGTTTTTT. This translates into CASSSISGQNNEKLFF.

The chain carries TRBV30 and TRBJ1-3, with D perhaps TRBD1 (5 bases). Germline V lookup: CDR1 GTSNPN, CDR2 SVGIG (reference sequence). V gave up 7 bases and J gave up 4 bases, with 11 bases separating them. The CDR3 totals 12 residues. The CDR3: CASIGAGNTIYF. CDR3 in DNA: TGTGCCTCGATAGGGGCGGGAAACACCATATATTTT. Filled out from reference TRBV30 and TRBJ1-3, the complete variable domain reads SQTIHQWPATLVQPVGSPLSLECTVEGTSNPNLYWYRQAAGRGLQLLFYSVGIGQISSEVPQNLSASRPQDRQFILSSKKLLLSDSGFYLCASIGAGNTIYFGEGSWLTVV.

The gene calls are TRBV9 and TRBJ2-1; the D call may be TRBD1 or TRBD2 (6 bases each). The length of the CDR3 is 12 residues. Looked up from germline, CDR1 is SGDLS and CDR2 is YYNGEE. V lost 4 bases to trimming and J lost 8 bases, with 10 bases between them. This chain's CDR3 is CASSTGGHEQFF. The DNA of the CDR3 is TGTGCCAGCAGCACCGGGGGCCATGAGCAGTTCTTC.

V gene TRBV4-1 combines with J gene TRBJ2-7; maybe TRBD2 (7 bases). The CDR3 runs to 16 residues. Germline-derived CDR1 and CDR2 are MGHRA and YSYEKL. Trimming stripped 4 bases from V and 2 bases from J, with 18 bases between. The CDR3 reads CASSLAPGGGTYEQYF. DNA for the CDR3: TGCGCCAGCAGCCTCGCACCGGGGGGCGGGACCTACGAGCAGTACTTC.

The chain uses TRBV3-1 (or the pseudogene TRBV3-2) and TRBJ1-4; the match to TRBD1 covers 11 bases. The V and J ends lost 4 bases and 6 bases, in that order; junction bases with no gene match: 1. CDR3 length equals 14 residues. The germline V gene has CDR1 LGHDT and CDR2 YNNKEL (reference sequence). CDR3 bases: TGTGCCAGCAGCCGGGGACAGGGGGATGAAAAACTGTTTTTT. Residues: CASSRGQGDEKLFF.

This chain links TRBV14 with TRBJ1-6; the D is unclear. Trimming cost V 3 bases and J 8 bases, with 14 bases left between them. The CDR3 has 15 amino acids. Per the germline V gene, CDR1 is SGHDN and CDR2 is FVKESK. This CDR3 is CASSHITPGDSPLHF. The CDR3 DNA sequence: TGTGCCAGCAGCCATATCACTCCCGGGGATTCACCCCTCCACTTT.

This clone was recorded at least ten times. The chain carries TRBV29-1 and TRBJ1-1; no definite D call. Germline V lookup: CDR1 SQVTM, CDR2 ANQGSEA. CDR3 length: 12 amino acids. Trimming took 4 bases from V and 6 from J, leaving 12 bases between them. The CDR3 reads CSVVEGSAEAFF. CDR3 DNA: TGCAGCGTTGTGGAGGGCTCGGCTGAAGCTTTCTTT.

The CDR3 DNA is TGTGCCAGCAGCCAAGTGCGGGGCGCTGAAGCTTTCTTT. Protein product: CASSQVRGAEAFF. The chain links TRBV3-1 (or the pseudogene TRBV3-2) to TRBJ1-1; possible D gene TRBD1, 5 bases. V was cut by 1 base and J by 6 bases, with 9 bases left in between. Looked up from germline, CDR1 is LGHDT and CDR2 is YNNKEL (reference sequence). This CDR3 comprises 13 residues.

The V gene is TRBV5-4, the J gene TRBJ1-2, with no clear D. The germline V gene has CDR1 SGHNT and CDR2 YYREEE (reference sequence). CDR3 length equals 16 residues. Trimming cost V 0 bases and J 2 bases, with 14 bases left between them. The CDR3 here is CASSLVSLTRNYGYTF. In DNA form, the CDR3 reads TGTGCCAGCAGCTTGGTTAGCCTAACCAGGAACTATGGCTACACCTTC.

This clone has a handful of counts. The chain uses TRBV6-6 and TRBJ2-1; 11 bases map to TRBD2. This CDR3 is 15 amino acids long. J lost 7 bases, V lost 11 bases, and 13 bases had no gene match. The germline V gene has CDR1 MNHNY and CDR2 SVGAGI (reference sequence). The CDR3 DNA reads as TGTGCCTCCTCCCGGGAGTTAGCGGGGGGGAATGAGCAGTTCTTC. Translation gives CASSRELAGGNEQFF.